This is a list of T cell receptor beta chains from one sample in a study of T cell repertoires in cytomegalovirus infection. Each CDR3 protein gets one entry after TCRdb re-called the reads with MiXCR. The sample has about 52,000 distinct CDR3 sequences; more than 15% are singletons. No antigen has been assigned to these receptors. The sequencing used CD8+ T cells from cultured PBMCs, collected from culture after CMV antigen stimulation. These receptors originate from a human donor in good health (CMV status not recorded). Some clones in this sample may be carry-over from other donors' samples. Both conserved end residues are part of each CDR3. A D gene is named only where the DNA matches it firmly. The listing skips clone size in some rows; elsewhere it reads once, few, many or a size class.

NA	TRBJ1-5	few	TRBV27	TGTGCCAGCAGTCCGGAACCCTATAGCAATCAGCCCCAGCATTTT	CASSPEPYSNQPQHF
NA	TRBJ2-7	NA	TRBV7-9	TGTGCCAGCAGCTTAGCGACCACCTACGAGCAGTACTTC	CASSLATTYEQYF
NA	TRBJ1-1	few	TRBV10-3	TGTGCCATCAGTCTGGATTCGACTTCGGTTGAAGCTTTCTTT	CAISLDSTSVEAFF
NA	TRBJ2-7	few	TRBV7-9	TGTGCCAGCAGTATCAAGTTCCCCTACGAGCAGTACTTC	CASSIKFPYEQYF
NA	TRBJ1-1	NA	TRBV19	TGTGCCAGTACCCCAGAGGGGACCACTGAAGCTTTCTTT	CASTPEGTTEAFF
TRBD2	TRBJ2-5	NA	TRBV28	TGTGCCAGCAGTTTAGGCGTTAGCTGGCGGGAGGGGTACCAAGAGACCCAGTACTTC	CASSLGVSWREGYQETQYF
TRBD2	TRBJ2-1	NA	TRBV3-1	TGTGCCAGCAGCTTGAACGCGGGAGGGCTGGGGAATGAGCAGTTCTTC	CASSLNAGGLGNEQFF
NA	TRBJ2-1	NA	TRBV19	TGTGCCAGTAAAATCAGGGGAAATGAGCAGTTCTTC	CASKIRGNEQFF
NA	TRBJ2-7	NA	TRBV7-2	TGTGCCAGCAGCTTAAGGCCCACGGTCAGCGATATCTCCTACGAGCAGTACTTC	CASSLRPTVSDISYEQYF
TRBD2	TRBJ2-2	NA	TRBV6-1	TGTGCCAGCAGTGAAAGGGTCGCGGGAGGGAAGGGTGGAAACACCGGGGAGCTGTTTTTT	CASSERVAGGKGGNTGELFF
TRBD2	TRBJ2-7	NA	TRBV7-8	TGTGCCAGCAGCTCATCCTCAGTCGGACTAGTTCCCTACGAGCAGTACTTC	CASSSSSVGLVPYEQYF
NA	TRBJ2-4	NA	TRBV28	TGTGCCAGCAGTTTTCGTAATATGATAGCCAAAAACATTCAGTACTTC	CASSFRNMIAKNIQYF
TRBD2	TRBJ2-2	NA	TRBV7-6	TGTGCCAGCAGCTTTGACAGACTAGCGGGAGTTACAAACACCGGGGAGCTGTTTTTT	CASSFDRLAGVTNTGELFF
TRBD2	TRBJ2-1	NA	TRBV7-2	TGTGCCAGCAGCTTAGCGCGAGCGGGAGTTCCTAATTACAATGAGCAGTTCTTC	CASSLARAGVPNYNEQFF
NA	TRBJ2-7	few	TRBV6-6	TGTGCCAGCAGTTACCAACTAGGCGAGCAGTACTTC	CASSYQLGEQYF
NA	TRBJ1-2	few	TRBV6-6	TGTGCCAGCAGTACCGTTGGGAATAACTATGGCTACACCTTC	CASSTVGNNYGYTF
NA	TRBJ1-5	many	TRBV12-5	TGTGCTAGTGCCTTAGGAGGTTTGCCCCAGCATTTT	CASALGGLPQHF
TRBD2	TRBJ2-7	NA	TRBV29-1	TGCAGCGTTGAAATAGTGGCTAGCGGGAGTTACGAGCAGTACTTC	CSVEIVASGSYEQYF
NA	TRBJ2-3	NA	TRBV7-2	TGTGCCAGCAGCCCCTCTACCCGTAGCACAGATACGCAGTATTTT	CASSPSTRSTDTQYF
NA	TRBJ2-5	NA	TRBV29-1	TGCAGCGTTGGGAAACAAGAGACCCAGTACTTC	CSVGKQETQYF
NA	TRBJ1-1	many	TRBV7-9	TGTGCCAGCAGGCTGGGGAACACTGAAGCTTTCTTT	CASRLGNTEAFF
NA	TRBJ2-5	NA	TRBV20-1	TGCAGTGCTCTTAAAGGACAAACAACGGGCCAAGAGACCCAGTACTTC	CSALKGQTTGQETQYF
NA	TRBJ1-1	many	TRBV7-9	TGTGCCAGCAGCTATTTAGACAAAAACACTGAAGCTTTCTTT	CASSYLDKNTEAFF
NA	TRBJ2-1	few	TRBV12-5	TGTGCTAGTGGTTCTTCCGCCTCCTACAATGAGCAGTTCTTC	CASGSSASYNEQFF
NA	TRBJ2-1	NA	TRBV7-3	TGTGCCAGCAGCTCAGGGGTTTACAATGAGCAGTTCTTC	CASSSGVYNEQFF
NA	TRBJ1-1	few	TRBV4-2	TGTGCCAGCAGCCAAGAGGGTCGCACTGAAGCTTTCTTT	CASSQEGRTEAFF
NA	TRBJ1-5	few	TRBV6-1	TGTGCCAGCAGTGTAAAGCCCCAGCATTTT	CASSVKPQHF
NA	TRBJ2-3	NA	TRBV20-1	TGCAGTGCGATGGAGACGGGGGCGCCGGTCGTAGATACGCAGTATTTT	CSAMETGAPVVDTQYF